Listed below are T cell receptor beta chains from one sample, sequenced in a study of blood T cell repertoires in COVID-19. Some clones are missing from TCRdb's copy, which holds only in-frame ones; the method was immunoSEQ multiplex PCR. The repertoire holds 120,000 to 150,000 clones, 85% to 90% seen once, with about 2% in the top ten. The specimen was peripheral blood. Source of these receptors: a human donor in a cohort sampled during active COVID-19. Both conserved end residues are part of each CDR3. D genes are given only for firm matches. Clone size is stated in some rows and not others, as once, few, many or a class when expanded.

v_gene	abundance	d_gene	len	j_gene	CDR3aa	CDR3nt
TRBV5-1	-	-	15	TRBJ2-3	CASSTYRVDRDTQYF	TGCGCCAGCAGCACCTACAGGGTAGATCGAGATACGCAGTATTTT
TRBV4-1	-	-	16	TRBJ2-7	CASSQIAWETDYEQYF	TGCGCCAGCAGCCAAATAGCGTGGGAGACGGACTACGAGCAGTACTTC
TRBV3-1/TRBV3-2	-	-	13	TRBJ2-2	CASSALNTGELFF	TGTGCCAGCAGCGCGCTGAACACCGGGGAGCTGTTTTTT
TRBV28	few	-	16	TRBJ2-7	CASSPLRQGSAYEQYF	TGTGCCAGCAGTCCCCTCCGCCAGGGATCGGCCTACGAGCAGTACTTC
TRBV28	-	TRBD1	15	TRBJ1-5	CASRTRTGGDQPQHF	TGTGCCAGCAGAACAAGGACAGGGGGGGATCAGCCCCAGCATTTT
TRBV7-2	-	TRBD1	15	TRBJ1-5	CASSSKTGDGQPQHF	TGTGCCAGCAGCTCAAAGACAGGGGACGGGCAGCCCCAGCATTTT
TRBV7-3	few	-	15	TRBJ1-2	CASSPAATAPGGYTF	TGTGCCAGCAGCCCCGCCGCGACAGCACCTGGTGGCTACACCTTC
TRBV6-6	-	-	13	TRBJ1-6	CASSPPTGEPLHF	TGTGCCAGCAGTCCACCCACGGGTGAGCCCCTCCACTTT
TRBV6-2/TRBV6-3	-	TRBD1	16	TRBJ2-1	CASSYLPGTVYNEQFF	TGTGCCAGCAGTTACCTCCCCGGGACAGTCTACAATGAGCAGTTCTTC
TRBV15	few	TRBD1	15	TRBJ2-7	CATSRDLTGADEQYF	TGTGCCACCAGCAGAGATCTTACAGGGGCCGACGAGCAGTACTTC
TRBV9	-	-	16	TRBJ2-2	CASSVEPGANTGELFF	TGTGCCAGCAGCGTAGAACCCGGGGCGAACACCGGGGAGCTGTTTTTT
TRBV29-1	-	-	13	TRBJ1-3	CSVPAAGGNTIYF	TGCAGCGTCCCCGCGGCGGGCGGAAACACCATATATTTT
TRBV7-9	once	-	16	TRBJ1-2	CASSFAVGGSDYGYTF	TGTGCCAGCAGCTTCGCCGTCGGGGGTTCGGACTATGGCTACACCTTC
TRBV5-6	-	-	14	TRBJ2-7	CASTDSGGAGEQYF	TGTGCCAGCACCGACTCGGGCGGGGCCGGCGAGCAGTACTTC
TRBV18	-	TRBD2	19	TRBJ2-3	CASSPLLAGGPASTDTQYF	TGTGCCAGCTCACCACTTCTGGCGGGAGGGCCTGCTAGCACAGATACGCAGTATTTT
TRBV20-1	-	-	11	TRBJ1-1	CSAGWRTEAFF	TGCAGTGCAGGATGGAGAACTGAAGCTTTCTTT
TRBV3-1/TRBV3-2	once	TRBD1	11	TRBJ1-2	CASSRGQASTF	TGTGCCAGCAGCCGGGGACAGGCCTCCACCTTC
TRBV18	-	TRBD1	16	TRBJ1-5	CASSRQGAGSNQPQHF	TGTGCCAGCTCACGACAGGGGGCGGGTAGCAATCAGCCCCAGCATTTT
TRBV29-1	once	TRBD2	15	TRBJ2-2	CSVARSSGGPGELFF	TGCAGCGTTGCAAGGTCCAGCGGGGGCCCCGGGGAGCTGTTTTTT
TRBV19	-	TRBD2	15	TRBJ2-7	CASSPRTSGTYEQYF	TGTGCCAGTAGTCCCCGGACTAGCGGGACCTACGAGCAGTACTTC
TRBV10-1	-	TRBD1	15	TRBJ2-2	CASTITGGSTGELFF	TGCGCCAGCACGATCACAGGGGGGAGCACCGGGGAGCTGTTTTTT